Following are 26 T cell receptor beta chains from one sample sequenced in a study of graft-versus-host responses after intestinal transplantation. Tissue processing of the graft released intraepithelial and lamina propria lymphocytes from it. Measured with immunoSEQ multiplex PCR; TCRdb has only the in-frame clones, and not every one. The top ten hold around 13% of the sample, which has approximately 15,000 clones, over 50% seen once. The sequenced sample was ileum tissue, obtained 524 days after transplant. The receptor set was obtained from a human patient who received an intestinal transplant, so some T cells may come from the graft donor.

In this sample, this clone turned up a few times. V gene TRBV4-3 combines with J gene TRBJ1-3, with TRBD1 identical over 12 bases. CDR1 is LGHNA, CDR2 YSLEER, per germline. This CDR3 has 16 amino acids. The ends lost 3 bases at V and 6 bases at J; junction bases unmatched: 6. CDR3 amino acids: CASSHLEGQGANTIYF. The CDR3 coding sequence is TGCGCCAGCAGCCATCTGGAGGGACAGGGGGCAAACACCATATATTTT.

The chain employs TRBV14 and TRBJ1-1; TRBD1 matches 7 bases. The germline gives CDR1 SGHDN, CDR2 FVKESK. The CDR3 sequence is 14 residues long. After removal of 1 base from V and 5 bases from J, the junction contained 4 bases not matched to a gene. For the CDR3, the DNA is TGTGCCAGCAGCCAAGTGACAGGGAGGACTGAAGCTTTCTTT. Protein: CASSQVTGRTEAFF.

This clone occurred a few times. The chain is built from TRBV7-9 and TRBJ2-7, with D perhaps TRBD2 (6 bases). Trimming left V 3 bases short and J 9 bases short, with 21 bases between. CDR1 is SEHNR, CDR2 FQNEAQ, per germline (reference sequence). This CDR3 spans 15 amino acids. The DNA of the CDR3 is TGTGCCAGCAGCTTGGCAGGCGGGGAAATGGGAGGGCAGTACTTC. This codes for CASSLAGGEMGGQYF.

This sequence joins TRBV5-1 and TRBJ2-7; D remains ambiguous. The germline V gene encodes CDR1 SGHRS and CDR2 YFSETQ. The length of the CDR3 is 13 residues. The germline V and J ends were trimmed by 1 base and 3 bases, with 8 bases remaining between them. The CDR3: CASSLSRFYEQYF. The DNA for the CDR3 is TGCGCCAGCAGCTTGAGCAGGTTCTACGAGCAGTACTTC.

This clone was observed a few times. The gene calls are TRBV5-6 and TRBJ1-1; D may be TRBD1 (6 bases). The germline V gene has CDR1 SGHDT and CDR2 YYEEEE. Trimming cost V 6 bases and J 1 base, with 10 bases left between them. The CDR3 length is 13 residues. The CDR3 bases are TGTGCCAGCACCCCACAGGGGAACACTGAAGCTTTCTTT. This translates into CASTPQGNTEAFF.

This chain connects TRBV11-2 to TRBJ2-7, with 9 nucleotides matching TRBD1. CDR1 is SGHAT and CDR2 is FQNNGV in the germline V gene. V lost 6 bases, J lost 3 bases, and 6 bases stayed unmatched. This CDR3 has 14 residues. CDR3 loop: CASSFDRGGYEQYF. The CDR3 nucleotides read TGTGCCAGCAGTTTTGACAGGGGGGGCTACGAGCAGTACTTC.

The V call is TRBV4-3, the J call TRBJ2-4; tentative D call: TRBD2 (6 bases). The germline V gene has CDR1 LGHNA and CDR2 YSLEER. CDR3 length equals 17 residues. Deletions cut 0 bases from V and 0 bases from J, with 12 bases between. CDR3 sequence: CASSQDLGLGAKNIQYF. For the CDR3, the DNA is TGCGCCAGCAGCCAAGATTTGGGACTGGGAGCCAAAAACATTCAGTACTTC.

The chain links TRBV18 to TRBJ1-1; 8 bases align to TRBD1. Germline V gene data show CDR1 as KGHSH and CDR2 as LQKENI. J lost 5 bases, V lost 1 base, and 6 bases had no gene match. CDR3 length: 15 amino acids. In DNA, the CDR3 is TGTGCCAGCTCACCACTCGGACAGGGAGGAACTGAAGCTTTCTTT. Protein product: CASSPLGQGGTEAFF.

This sequence joins TRBV10-3 and TRBJ2-7; TRBD2 matches at 8 bases. J gave up 8 bases and V 0 bases, and 12 bases lay outside the gene matches. The CDR3 spans 16 residues. Germline assignment: CDR1 ENHRY and CDR2 SYGVKD. CDR3 bases: TGTGCCATCAGTGAGTCGGTCCCACTAGCGGCGGACCAGCAGTACTTC. Residues: CAISESVPLAADQQYF.

By share, this clone counts as medium-sized. The chain carries TRBV7-2 and TRBJ2-7; TRBD1 might be the D (5 bases). Germline V gives CDR1 SGHTA, CDR2 FQGNSA. This CDR3 has 14 residues. The ends were cut back, 5 bases at V and 1 base at J, with 12 bases in the middle. The CDR3 nucleotides read TGTGCCAGCAGCCCCCGGCAGGGTTCCTACGAGCAGTACTTC. Translating gives CASSPRQGSYEQYF.

This clone was seen more than once but under ten times. V usage is TRBV11-2 and J usage is TRBJ2-7; a weak D match, TRBD1 (5 bases). This CDR3 contains 16 residues. With 5 bases removed from V and 2 bases from J, the gap between germline ends came to 19 bases. Germline V lookup: CDR1 SGHAT, CDR2 FQNNGV. Here the CDR3 DNA reads TGTGCCAGCAGCCCCCCCGGACACGTCTCTACCTACGAGCAGTACTTC. This encodes CASSPPGHVSTYEQYF. Based on the CDR3 plus reference TRBV11-2 and TRBJ2-7, the full variable domain is EAGVAQSPRYKIIEKRQSVAFWCNPISGHATLYWYQQILGQGPKLLIQFQNNGVVDDSQLPKDRFSAERLKGVDSTLKIQPAKLEDSAVYLCASSPPGHVSTYEQYFGPGTRLTVT.

This clone was seen just once. This chain links TRBV19 with TRBJ1-5, with D tentatively TRBD1 (5 bases). Germline V gene lookup returns CDR1 LNHDA and CDR2 SQIVND (reference sequence). Trimming removed 6 bases from V and 1 base from J, with 19 bases in between. The CDR3 covers 17 residues. Here the CDR3 DNA reads TGTGCCAGTAGCTTACTCCTAGGACAAACAAGCAATCAGCCCCAGCATTTT. Protein sequence: CASSLLLGQTSNQPQHF.

The chain is built from TRBV4-3 and TRBJ2-7; D possibly corresponds to TRBD2 (6 bases). Germline values: CDR1 LGHNA, CDR2 YSLEER. V was shortened by 4 bases and J by 0 bases, with 10 bases between the two germline ends. The CDR3 contains 14 residues. The CDR3 DNA follows: TGCGCCAGCAGCCCGACTAGTCTCTCCTACGAGCAGTACTTC. It encodes CASSPTSLSYEQYF.

V usage is TRBV14 and J usage is TRBJ1-1; no clear D gene. The V gene's germline CDR1 is SGHDN and CDR2 FVKESK. This CDR3 region has 11 residues. V was pared by 4 bases and J by 11 bases, with 11 bases between. The CDR3 loop reads CASSPGLMAFF. The CDR3 region has the DNA TGTGCCAGCAGCCCAGGACTGATGGCTTTCTTT.

This clone was observed a few times. The chain is built from TRBV18 and TRBJ1-1; perhaps TRBD1 as D (6 bases). V lost 5 bases and J lost 4, with 38 bases in between. CDR1 and CDR2 from the germline V gene are KGHSH and LQKENI. The CDR3 contains 22 residues. The CDR3 loop is CASSTFGWGGATAVPTLTEAFF. CDR3 DNA sequence: TGTGCCAGCTCAACTTTCGGTTGGGGGGGCGCCACAGCTGTCCCCACACTCACTGAAGCTTTCTTT.

The chain links TRBV25-1 to TRBJ2-7; 7 bases are a match to TRBD2. Trimming at V came to 5 bases and at J to 5 bases, leaving 9 bases not matched to a gene. Germline lookup yields CDR1 MGHDK and CDR2 SYGVNS. The CDR3 consists of 14 residues. CDR3 amino acids: CASSSPRGVHEQYF. The CDR3 nucleotides read TGTGCCAGCAGTTCACCTCGGGGGGTCCACGAGCAGTACTTC.

The rearrangement uses TRBV9 and TRBJ2-5; the match to TRBD2 covers 10 bases. Losses at the gene ends were 2 bases for V and 2 bases for J; bases not matched to a gene: 0. The CDR3 loop spans 14 amino acids. CDR1 and CDR2 from the germline V gene are SGDLS and YYNGEE. The CDR3 DNA follows: TGTGCCAGCAGCGTTAGCGGGGGGCAAGAGACCCAGTACTTC. Translated: CASSVSGGQETQYF.

By sample share, this clone is medium-sized (0.01 to 0.1%). The J gene is TRBJ2-7, the V gene TRBV19, with D maybe TRBD2 (6 bases). There are 14 residues in the CDR3. Germline values: CDR1 LNHDA, CDR2 SQIVND (reference sequence). Trimming removed 4 bases from V and 4 bases from J, with 14 bases in between. CDR3: CASSRRGNGYEQYF. CDR3 in DNA: TGTGCCAGTAGTAGGAGGGGAAATGGGTACGAGCAGTACTTC.

This clone has a handful of counts. In DNA form, the CDR3 reads TGCGCCAGCAGCCAAGAAGGACAGTCAACCTATGGCTACACCTTC. It codes for CASSQEGQSTYGYTF. This chain links TRBV4-1 with TRBJ1-2; tentatively, D is TRBD1 (6 bases). Trimming left V 0 bases short and J 4 bases short, with 12 bases between. The germline CDR1 and CDR2 sequences are MGHRA and YSYEKL. The CDR3 loop spans 15 amino acids.

This chain uses TRBV11-3 with TRBJ2-7; D is possibly TRBD2 (6 bases). The CDR3 spans 15 residues. Germline V lookup: CDR1 SGHNT, CDR2 YENEEA. Trimming stripped 2 bases from V and 0 bases from J, with 11 bases between. In nucleotides, the CDR3 is TGTGCCAGCAGCTTACGGGGGACCAGCTCCTACGAGCAGTACTTC. This encodes CASSLRGTSSYEQYF.

This sequence joins TRBV29-1 and TRBJ1-1; TRBD1 might be the D (6 bases). Germline V gene data show CDR1 as SQVTM and CDR2 as ANQGSEA. Trimming took off 5 bases at V and 1 base at J, with 11 bases between the two ends. This CDR3 region has 13 residues. For the CDR3, the DNA is TGCAGCGTTACCGTGGACAGGAACACTGAAGCTTTCTTT. It codes for CSVTVDRNTEAFF.

This clone has more than one count but fewer than ten. The chain couples TRBV19 to TRBJ2-3; 11 nucleotides agree with TRBD2. The CDR3 has 16 amino acids. Germline V gene sequence: CDR1 LNHDA, CDR2 SQIVND (reference sequence). Trimming took 4 bases from V and 5 from J; bases not matched to a gene: 8. CDR3 region: CASSKLAGVLGDTQYF. The CDR3, as DNA: TGTGCCAGTAGTAAACTAGCGGGGGTCTTGGGAGATACGCAGTATTTT.

This clone has just a few counts. V gene TRBV7-9 combines with J gene TRBJ2-5; D remains unclear. Per the germline V gene, CDR1 is SEHNR and CDR2 is FQNEAQ (reference sequence). V gave up 4 bases and J gave up 4 bases, with 13 bases separating them. The CDR3 sequence is 14 residues long. The CDR3 DNA sequence: TGTGCCAGCAGCTCGTCATCTATCTTAGAGACCCAGTACTTC. The encoded protein is CASSSSSILETQYF.

V is TRBV19 and J is TRBJ1-2, with D possibly being TRBD1 (5 bases). The CDR3 has 15 amino acids. Germline V gives CDR1 LNHDA, CDR2 SQIVND (reference sequence). The V gene lost 3 bases and the J gene lost 4 bases, with 15 bases spanning the gap. CDR3 loop: CASSMLRDLGYGYTF. The CDR3 region has the DNA TGTGCCAGTAGTATGCTCAGGGATCTTGGCTATGGCTACACCTTC.

This chain joins TRBV9 and TRBJ1-1; D remains unclear. Germline CDR1 and CDR2: SGDLS and YYNGEE. The CDR3 sequence is 14 residues long. Between the trimmed V and J ends, which lost 0 bases and 4 bases, there was a span of 10 bases. The CDR3 nucleotides are TGTGCCAGCAGCGTAGCTTCGGGGTCCACTGAAGCTTTCTTT. This gives the protein CASSVASGSTEAFF.

The rearrangement links TRBV6-4 to TRBJ2-3, with 8 bases fitting TRBD2. Trimming removed 5 bases from V and 2 bases from J; junction bases left unmatched: 6. Germline V lookup: CDR1 MRHNA, CDR2 SNTAGT. This CDR3 spans 15 amino acids. This CDR3 reads CASSKAGVDTDTQYF. The CDR3 DNA is TGTGCCAGCAGTAAAGCGGGGGTGGACACAGATACGCAGTATTTT.